This is a list of T cell receptor beta chains from one sample in a study of blood T cell repertoires in COVID-19. Repertoires were generated with immunoSEQ multiplex PCR, while TCRdb's copy carries only in-frame clones and drops some. The sample consists of 250,000 to 350,000 clones, roughly 80% of them appearing once. Sequenced input: peripheral blood. The receptors shown here come from a person aged 65-85 years with COVID-19, enrolled during active disease. Each CDR3 is given with its conserved first and last residue. D genes are given only for firm matches. Expanded clones get a size class; other rows say once, few or many, or leave the size out.

clone_size	d_call	v_call	j_call	cdr3_aa	cdr3_nt
.	.	TRBV6-5	TRBJ2-5	CASSYSNIRETQYF	TGTGCCAGCAGTTACTCGAATATACGGGAGACCCAGTACTTC
.	TRBD1	TRBV28	TRBJ1-2	CASRQGRYYGYTF	TGTGCCAGCCGACAGGGTCGATACTATGGCTACACCTTC
once	.	TRBV25-1	TRBJ1-6	CASSAYREINSPLHF	TGTGCCAGCAGTGCATACCGGGAAATTAATTCACCCCTCCACTTT
.	.	TRBV12-3/TRBV12-4	TRBJ2-2	CASSPLGAGELFF	TGTGCCAGCAGTCCGCTAGGAGCCGGGGAGCTGTTTTTT
.	TRBD1	TRBV24-1	TRBJ1-5	CATSDGSWTGINQPQHF	TGTGCCACCAGTGATGGCTCGTGGACAGGGATTAATCAGCCCCAGCATTTT
.	TRBD2	TRBV7-9	TRBJ2-5	CASSREGTQETQYF	TGTGCCAGCAGTAGGGAGGGGACCCAAGAGACCCAGTACTTC
once	.	TRBV18	TRBJ2-7	CASSLEHDYEQYF	TGTGCCAGCTCTCTAGAACATGATTACGAGCAGTACTTC
.	.	TRBV19	TRBJ1-4	CASSRQGNEKLFF	TGTGCCAGTAGTAGGCAGGGGAATGAAAAACTGTTTTTT
.	.	TRBV19	TRBJ1-1	CASSLSLNTEAFF	TGTGCCAGTAGTCTCTCCCTTAACACTGAAGCTTTCTTT
.	.	TRBV5-8	TRBJ2-2	CAIPSVRAVDTGELFF	TGTGCCATTCCATCCGTCAGGGCGGTGGACACCGGGGAGCTGTTTTTT
.	TRBD2	TRBV7-8	TRBJ2-3	CASSLAASGRAGVDTQYF	TGTGCCAGCAGCTTAGCGGCTAGCGGGAGGGCTGGTGTGGATACGCAGTATTTT
few	TRBD1	TRBV28	TRBJ1-2	CATRTGGFYGYTF	TGTGCCACCCGGACAGGAGGTTTCTATGGCTACACCTTC
once	.	TRBV6-5	TRBJ2-1	CASSYEGSSNNEQFF	TGTGCCAGCAGTTACGAGGGCTCCTCCAACAATGAGCAGTTCTTC
.	.	TRBV19	TRBJ1-2	CASSETGLYGYTF	TGTGCCAGTAGTGAAACAGGGCTCTATGGCTACACCTTC
once	.	TRBV30	TRBJ1-1	CAWTRAHEAFF	TGTGCCTGGACCAGGGCCCATGAAGCTTTCTTT
.	TRBD1	TRBV7-6	TRBJ2-2	CASSPVPGQGSSGELFF	TGTGCCAGCTCTCCCGTACCGGGACAGGGTTCGTCCGGGGAGCTGTTTTTT
.	TRBD2	TRBV7-2	TRBJ2-7	CASSLVAAGGVFEQYF	TGTGCCAGCAGCTTAGTTGCTGCGGGGGGAGTATTCGAGCAGTACTTC
.	.	TRBV6-4	TRBJ2-7	CASSGNLDRHISYEQYF	TGTGCCAGCAGTGGAAACCTAGACAGGCACATCTCCTACGAGCAGTACTTC
.	TRBD2	TRBV3-1/TRBV3-2	TRBJ2-3	CASSQDRALAGADTQYF	TGTGCCAGCAGCCAAGATCGGGCACTAGCGGGAGCAGATACGCAGTATTTT